The sample holds one count of the clone carrying this T cell receptor (beta chain). The germline V gene encodes CDR1 SGHTA and CDR2 FQGNSA. V lost 5 bases, J lost 4 bases, and 9 bases lay in between. This CDR3 has 12 residues. Per the original data handling: Reference gene primer amplification gave estimated nucleated cell counts. Clones were sequenced by immunoSEQ multiplex PCR, and TCRdb holds only the in-frame ones, with some missing. The V and J calls and clone size are taken from that table; D and trimming were inferred from the DNA. The sample lists about 250,000 clones, roughly 86% occurring once. These data originate in a study of blood T cell repertoires in COVID-19.

The sample was peripheral blood. The TCR originated in a woman between 55 and 75 years old who had recovered from COVID-19. The chain combines TRBV7-2 with TRBJ2-7; tentatively, D is TRBD1 (5 bases). This chain's CDR3 is CASSPTVYEQYF. The DNA of the CDR3 is TGTGCCAGCAGCCCGACAGTTTACGAGCAGTACTTC. The full variable domain, with the rest looked up from reference TRBV7-2 and TRBJ2-7, is GAGVSQSPSNKVTEKGKDVELRCDPISGHTALYWYRQSLGQGLEFLIYFQGNSAPDKSGLPSDRFSAERTGGSVSTLTIQRTQQEDSAVYLCASSPTVYEQYFGPGTRLTVT.